This T cell receptor (beta chain) was sequenced in a study of OX40 agonist ivuxolimab in advanced cancers. In the study overall: Past anti-PD-1, anti-PD-L1 or anti-CTLA-4 therapy was accepted, and roughly 37% had received some.

The CDR3 consists of 14 residues. V lost 5 bases, J lost 5 bases, and 15 bases lay in between. The germline CDR1 and CDR2 sequences are MNHEY and SMNVEV (reference sequence). Profiling relied on immunoSEQ multiplex PCR, and the TCRdb table lists in-frame clones only, not all of them. Of approximately 17,000 clones in the sample, roughly 80% were seen once. This chain joins TRBV27 and TRBJ1-2; D gene uncertain. Specimen: CD4+ or CD8+ T cells sorted from blood, collected in a trial of the OX40 agonist ivuxolimab. This clonotype was sampled from an adult with an advanced solid tumor such as melanoma, head and neck, liver or kidney cancer. The CDR3 sequence: CASSVHKAEYGYTF. The CDR3 coding sequence is TGTGCCAGCAGTGTACACAAGGCGGAATATGGCTACACCTTC.